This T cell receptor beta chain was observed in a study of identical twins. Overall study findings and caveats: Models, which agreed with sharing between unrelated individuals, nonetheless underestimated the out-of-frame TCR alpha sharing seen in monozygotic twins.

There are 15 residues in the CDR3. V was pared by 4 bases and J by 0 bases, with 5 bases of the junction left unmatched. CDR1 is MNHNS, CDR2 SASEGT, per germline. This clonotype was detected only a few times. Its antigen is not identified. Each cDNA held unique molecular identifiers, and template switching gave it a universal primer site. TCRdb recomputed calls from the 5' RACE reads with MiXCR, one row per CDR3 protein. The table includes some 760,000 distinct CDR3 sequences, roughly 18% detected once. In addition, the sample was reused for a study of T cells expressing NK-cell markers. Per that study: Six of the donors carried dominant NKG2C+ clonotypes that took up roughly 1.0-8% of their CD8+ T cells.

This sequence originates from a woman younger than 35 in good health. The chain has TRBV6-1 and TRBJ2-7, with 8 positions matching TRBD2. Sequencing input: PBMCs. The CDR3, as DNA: TGTGCCAGCAGTGCCGCGGGACTAGGCTCCTACGAGCAGTACTTC. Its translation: CASSAAGLGSYEQYF.